This TCR beta chain was recorded in a study of neurological immune-mediated disorders. Study context: Among roughly 35 multiple sclerosis patients, around 31 were relapsing-remitting and 3 were secondary progressive.

V lost 2 bases, J lost 12 bases, and 11 bases lay in between. Per the germline V gene, CDR1 is LGHDT and CDR2 is YNNKEL (reference sequence). The CDR3 is made up of 11 amino acids. Study-level results: HTLV-1-associated myelopathy ranked highest for TCR clonal expansion and multiple sclerosis lowest, beneath healthy controls.

TCRdb redid the calling of the 5' RACE reads with MiXCR, one entry per CDR3 protein. The sample has some 89,000 distinct CDR3 sequences; around 4.5% are singletons. Time point given: longitudinal time-point 3. This clonotype has ten or more counts. Its antigen remains unknown. Sample: PBMCs. This clonotype was sampled from a woman in her sixties with multiple sclerosis. V and J are TRBV3-1 and TRBJ2-7; no clear D gene. The DNA of the CDR3 is TGTGCCAGCAGCCAACGGCAAGGTTTGTACTTC. It codes for CASSQRQGLYF.